A selection of T cell receptor beta chains follows, all from one sample in a study of cytomegalovirus exposure and HLA in healthy donors. Clones were read by immunoSEQ multiplex PCR, and TCRdb kept only the in-frame ones, dropping some. The sample includes some 130,000 clones, 70% to 80% seen only once; the top ten take about 2%. The sequencing input was PBMCs. Receptors were obtained from a man younger than 35 in good health and CMV-seronegative. CDR3s include the opening cysteine and the closing phenylalanine or tryptophan. D genes are given only for firm matches.

D gene	V gene	CDR3 protein
.	TRBV11-2	CASSPLYLLRYQETQYF
TRBD1	TRBV5-5	CASSRNRGVNTEAFF
.	TRBV10-3	CAIQTGAYGYTF
.	TRBV7-7	CASSLAGVGETQYF
.	TRBV6-1	CASLKTGRTYEQYF
.	TRBV6-1	CASRVEQGEYGYTF
TRBD2	TRBV9	CASSVVSGIYNEQFF
TRBD1	TRBV5-6	CASSWTGPSRHGYTF
TRBD1	TRBV25-1	CASSDRTGVGEKLFF
.	TRBV7-8	CASRNGTGRAHGYTF
.	TRBV6-5	CASSYSTQGYNEQFF
.	TRBV6-6	CASRVQGLANYGYTF
.	TRBV5-6	CASSLGLNTGELFF
.	TRBV5-4	CASSWGGRLGSYEQYF
TRBD2	TRBV6-5	CASRAPGLADYEQYF
.	TRBV27	CASRRAGGNTIYF
TRBD1	TRBV6-7	CASSYTRQGNMNTEAFF
TRBD1	TRBV5-1	CASSLGDRSPGELFF
.	TRBV11-1	CASSSGPGGPQHF
.	TRBV7-9	CSSSPRGADYGYTF
.	TRBV6-6	CASLYAGHSYEQYF
.	TRBV14	CASRARITGELFF
.	TRBV9	CASSVVTGLYNEQFF
.	TRBV19	CASGTQVVGNTIYF
.	TRBV28	CASSFGQGSNTEAFF
TRBD1	TRBV7-9	CASSLFAGGGGYTF
.	TRBV19	CASSIGQATGNTIYF
.	TRBV11-2	CASSYGEEDTQYF
TRBD2	TRBV5-4	CASSPGRGEYNEQFF
.	TRBV19	CASSVPGKAAYGYTF
.	TRBV6-4	CASSRKTSSGKNIQYF
.	TRBV30	CAWSPKNTGELFF
.	TRBV27	CASSPREYQPQHF
TRBD2	TRBV7-2	CASSFRTSGVYEQYF
.	TRBV19	CASSIQTDTEAFF
.	TRBV6-5	CASSQVRDAAHEQYF
TRBD1	TRBV10-3	CAISALQGAQETQYF
.	TRBV5-8	CASSLLGNTIYF
.	TRBV7-8	CASSLGVGVEKLFF
.	TRBV28	CASYRNNSPLHF
TRBD1	TRBV5-1	CASNGTVANYGYTF
.	TRBV19	CATGNRDPPYEQYF